This T cell receptor beta chain was retrieved from a study of blood T cell repertoires in COVID-19. About the study: COVID-19 samples from acute and convalescent phases originated in the United States, Italy and Spain. The cDNA or gDNA used as material had been derived from T cells, B-cell-depleted T cells, or PBMCs.

The CDR3 sequence is 13 residues long. The V gene's germline CDR1 is SQVTM and CDR2 ANQGSEA. Trimming removed 6 bases at V and 3 bases at J, with 14 bases between. In the authors' methods: Estimation of nucleated cell counts was performed using reference gene primer amplification. Generated by immunoSEQ multiplex PCR, the TCRdb table keeps only in-frame clones and is missing some. Clonal size and the V and J genes are those of that table, whereas D and trimming came from the DNA. The profile covers hundreds of thousands of clones, with 86% appearing a single time and more than 1.4% taken by the ten largest.

The sample was peripheral blood. This rearrangement joins TRBV29-1 to TRBJ1-1; D gene uncertain. The receptor was derived from a woman aged 30 to 39 with active or convalescent COVID-19. CDR3 DNA sequence: TGCAGCGTCTCCGGCGGGGAGGACACTGAAGCTTTCTTT. This encodes CSVSGGEDTEAFF.